The 31 T cell receptor beta chains presented below share a single source sample, sequenced in a study of T cell responses to AZD1222 COVID-19 vaccine. TCRdb's copy holds only in-frame clones and misses some; the assay was immunoSEQ multiplex PCR. The table records about 180,000 clones, 85% to 90% of them present only once. This sample comprised peripheral blood, obtained on day 0 of AZD1222 vaccination. The receptors here all came from an adult in good health.

The rearrangement uses TRBV5-1 and TRBJ1-5; D perhaps matches TRBD1 (6 bases). Germline V gene sequence: CDR1 SGHRS, CDR2 YFSETQ. V lost 0 bases and J 1 base, leaving 8 bases between the germline ends. The CDR3 sequence is 15 residues long. The CDR3 loop reads CASSLAGTSNQPQHF. CDR3 coding DNA: TGCGCCAGCAGCTTGGCCGGGACAAGCAATCAGCCCCAGCATTTT.

The chain links TRBV11-2 to TRBJ1-4, with a tentative D call TRBD1 (5 bases). The CDR3 is 12 residues long. Per germline, CDR1 SGHAT and CDR2 FQNNGV. Trimming shortened V by 4 bases and J by 8 bases, and 8 bases separated the two germline ends. CDR3 sequence (DNA): TGTGCCAGCAGCTGGACACAGGAAAAACTGTTTTTT. The encoded protein is CASSWTQEKLFF.

This clone was seen only once. The V gene is TRBV6-5, the J gene TRBJ1-1; D possibly corresponds to TRBD1 (5 bases). CDR1 is MNHEY, CDR2 SVGAGI, per germline. CDR3 length: 15 residues. Trimming took 7 bases from V and 0 from J, leaving 15 bases between them. In nucleotides, the CDR3 is TGTGCCAGCAAAGGGGCTTTGACGGTGAACACTGAAGCTTTCTTT. Amino acid sequence: CASKGALTVNTEAFF.

This clone has only a few counts. The V gene is TRBV27, the J gene TRBJ1-1; D gene unclear. The V end lost 1 base, the J end lost 0 bases, and 6 bases lay between the germline ends. This CDR3 has 14 amino acids. Germline V gene data show CDR1 as MNHEY and CDR2 as SMNVEV (reference sequence). The CDR3 loop is CASSLWPLNTEAFF. The CDR3 nucleotides are TGTGCCAGCAGTTTATGGCCGCTGAACACTGAAGCTTTCTTT.

The rearrangement joins TRBV18 to TRBJ2-4; D not certain. Between the trimmed V and J ends, which lost 4 bases and 1 base, there was a span of 14 bases. Per the germline V gene, CDR1 is KGHSH and CDR2 is LQKENI. CDR3 size: 16 residues. This chain's CDR3 is CASSLTWTPAKNIQYF. CDR3 coding DNA: TGTGCCAGCTCACTCACCTGGACCCCGGCCAAAAACATTCAGTACTTC.

The chain uses TRBV5-1 and TRBJ2-5, with unresolved D. Germline lookup yields CDR1 SGHRS and CDR2 YFSETQ. V lost 1 base and J lost 1, with 20 bases in between. The CDR3 extends over 18 amino acids. The CDR3 sequence is CASSLYQRHQVLQETQYF. The CDR3 DNA reads TGCGCCAGCAGCTTGTATCAAAGGCACCAAGTGCTCCAAGAGACCCAGTACTTC.

The V gene is TRBV29-1, the J gene TRBJ2-5, with TRBD2 matching 10 bases. Unmatched junction bases numbered 21, after V lost 6 bases and J lost 5 bases. The CDR3 has 18 residues. CDR1 is SQVTM, CDR2 ANQGSEA, per germline. CDR3: CSVKQDRFASGSLETQYF. The DNA for the CDR3 is TGCAGCGTGAAGCAGGACAGGTTTGCTAGCGGGAGTTTGGAGACCCAGTACTTC.

V gene TRBV4-1 combines with J gene TRBJ1-2; no clear D. Germline V CDR1 and CDR2: MGHRA, YSYEKL. This CDR3 contains 16 residues. V lost 0 bases, J lost 7 bases, and 18 bases lay in between. CDR3 residues: CASSQDQLQTRSGYTF. CDR3 nucleotide sequence: TGCGCCAGCAGCCAAGATCAATTACAGACAAGGAGTGGCTACACCTTC.

The chain employs TRBV10-3 and TRBJ2-1, with TRBD2 identical over 8 bases. Germline assignment: CDR1 ENHRY and CDR2 SYGVKD. With 4 bases clipped from V and 2 bases from J, the junction kept 4 bases outside the gene matches. The CDR3 is 15 amino acids. CDR3 sequence (DNA): TGTGCCATCAGTGTTAGCGGGACGGCCTACAATGAGCAGTTCTTC. Translating gives CAISVSGTAYNEQFF.

The rearrangement uses TRBV27 and TRBJ2-7; 9 bases fit TRBD1. In germline, CDR1 is MNHEY, CDR2 SMNVEV (reference sequence). Trimming removed 5 bases from V and 1 base from J; junction bases left unmatched: 9. The CDR3 contains 16 residues. The CDR3 here is CASSQMTGTGSYEQYF. The CDR3, as DNA: TGTGCCAGCAGTCAAATGACCGGGACAGGGTCCTACGAGCAGTACTTC.

The rearrangement uses TRBV3-1 (or the pseudogene TRBV3-2) and TRBJ2-1; D gene uncertain. Between the trimmed V and J ends, which lost 0 bases and 4 bases, there was a span of 4 bases. The CDR3 runs to 13 residues. CDR1 is LGHDT, CDR2 YNNKEL, per germline (reference sequence). CDR3 sequence: CASSQELYNEQFF. The CDR3 DNA reads TGTGCCAGCAGCCAAGAGCTGTACAATGAGCAGTTCTTC.

V usage is TRBV28 and J usage is TRBJ1-4; 9 nucleotides line up with TRBD1. Germline CDR1 and CDR2: MDHEN and SYDVKM. The CDR3 runs to 14 residues. Unmatched junction bases numbered 7, after V lost 7 bases and J lost 7 bases. CDR3 in DNA: TGTGCCAGCACCCCCGGGACAGGGTTTGAAAAACTGTTTTTT. The encoded protein is CASTPGTGFEKLFF.

The chain employs TRBV5-5 and TRBJ1-4, with TRBD1 matching over 7 bases. The CDR3 contains 16 residues. The V gene end was trimmed by 5 bases and the J gene end by 0 bases; junction bases not matched to a gene: 7. CDR1 and CDR2 from the germline V gene are SGHKS and YYEKEE (reference sequence). DNA for the CDR3: TGTGCCAGCAGTCAGACAGGGCTTGCAACTAATGAAAAACTGTTTTTT. Translated: CASSQTGLATNEKLFF.

The CDR3 DNA is TGCGCCAGCAGCCAAGCTGGGGGACTAGCGGGCTACGAGCAGTACTTC. It translates to CASSQAGGLAGYEQYF. J is TRBJ2-7 and V is TRBV4-1; the match to TRBD2 covers 12 bases. CDR3 length: 16 residues. Germline V gene lookup returns CDR1 MGHRA and CDR2 YSYEKL. J gave up 3 bases and V 1 base, and 4 bases lay outside the gene matches.

V is TRBV5-1 and J is TRBJ1-4, with a possible D match to TRBD1 (6 bases). Trimming took 4 bases from V and 3 from J, leaving 16 bases between them. Germline V CDR1 and CDR2: SGHRS, YFSETQ. The CDR3 has 16 residues. The CDR3 region has the DNA TGCGCCAGCAGCGACCCGACAGGAAAGGCTAATGAAAAACTGTTTTTT. It specifies CASSDPTGKANEKLFF.

This rearrangement joins TRBV5-1 to TRBJ1-4; perhaps TRBD1 as D (6 bases). The CDR3 is 16 residues long. Trimming shortened V by 1 base and J by 6 bases, and 16 bases separated the two germline ends. Germline V gene sequence: CDR1 SGHRS, CDR2 YFSETQ. The CDR3 protein is CASSLYGVQGDEKLFF. CDR3 in DNA: TGCGCCAGCAGCTTGTATGGTGTACAGGGTGATGAAAAACTGTTTTTT.

This chain joins TRBV6-5 and TRBJ1-1; unclear D gene. CDR3 size: 15 residues. Germline V gene data show CDR1 as MNHEY and CDR2 as SVGAGI. Trimming cost V 4 bases and J 0 bases, with 12 bases left between them. In DNA, the CDR3 is TGTGCCAGCAGTTCAACAGTTACCATGAACACTGAAGCTTTCTTT. Its translation: CASSSTVTMNTEAFF.

The J gene is TRBJ2-2, the V gene TRBV6-1; D is uncertain. Per the germline V gene, CDR1 is MNHNS and CDR2 is SASEGT. This CDR3 is 14 amino acids long. The ends were cut back, 1 base at V and 3 bases at J, with 6 bases in the middle. CDR3 DNA: TGTGCCAGCAGTGAAGGGTACGACACCGGGGAGCTGTTTTTT. Translation: CASSEGYDTGELFF.

The chain has TRBV11-2 and TRBJ1-1, with 10 bases that match TRBD1. J lost 1 base, V lost 5 bases, and 4 bases had no gene match. The CDR3 length is 15 residues. CDR1 and CDR2 (germline): SGHAT, FQNNGV. CDR3 residues: CASSPGQGGNTEAFF. The CDR3 DNA is TGTGCCAGCAGCCCAGGACAGGGGGGGAACACTGAAGCTTTCTTT.

The chain joins TRBV6-5 to TRBJ1-1; D might be TRBD1 (5 bases). V lost 6 bases and J 5 bases, leaving 19 bases between the germline ends. Per the germline V gene, CDR1 is MNHEY and CDR2 is SVGAGI. The CDR3 sequence is 15 residues long. The CDR3 spells CASRNGAMVRTEAFF. The CDR3 bases are TGTGCCAGCAGGAACGGGGCAATGGTAAGGACTGAAGCTTTCTTT.

The chain uses TRBV19 and TRBJ1-2; possible D gene TRBD1, 6 bases. The CDR3 is 14 amino acids. The V gene lost 2 bases and the J gene lost 11 bases, with 18 bases spanning the gap. In germline, CDR1 is LNHDA, CDR2 SQIVND (reference sequence). CDR3 in amino acids: CASSIRGPPGEYTF. The CDR3 coding sequence is TGTGCCAGTAGTATACGGGGGCCCCCTGGAGAATACACCTTC.

This chain links TRBV27 with TRBJ1-2, with 11 bases identical to TRBD1. Germline values: CDR1 MNHEY, CDR2 SMNVEV (reference sequence). J lost 0 bases, V lost 6 bases, and 6 bases had no gene match. The CDR3 runs 16 residues. Here the CDR3 DNA reads TGTGCCAGCAGAAGCCGGGACAGGGGGGCTAACTATGGCTACACCTTC. This gives the protein CASRSRDRGANYGYTF.

This clone showed up just once. This chain links TRBV5-8 with TRBJ2-3; D is perhaps TRBD1 or TRBD2 (5 bases each). V was pared by 1 base and J by 4 bases, with 13 bases between. Germline V gene data show CDR1 as SGHTS and CDR2 as YDEGEE. CDR3 size: 15 residues. The CDR3 sequence: CASSLLFEGPDTQYF. The CDR3 DNA sequence: TGTGCCAGCAGCTTGTTGTTTGAGGGGCCAGATACGCAGTATTTT.

The J gene is TRBJ1-5, the V gene TRBV11-2; TRBD1 aligns across 12 bases. Germline V gives CDR1 SGHAT, CDR2 FQNNGV. The CDR3 is 17 amino acids. V gave up 3 bases and J gave up 2 bases; unmatched junction bases: 5. The CDR3 DNA reads TGTGCCAGCAGCTTGGGACAGGGGGCTGCAGGCAATCAGCCCCAGCATTTT. Its translation is CASSLGQGAAGNQPQHF.

V usage is TRBV12-3 or TRBV12-4 and J usage is TRBJ2-7, with no clear D. Trimming took 10 bases from V and 7 from J, leaving 14 bases between them. The CDR3 sequence is 11 residues long. In DNA form, the CDR3 reads TGTGCCACCAGAAGCGATCGAGAGCAGTACTTC. It specifies CATRSDREQYF.

This clone came up once. The V gene is TRBV6-2 or TRBV6-3, the J gene TRBJ2-5; unclear D gene. The CDR3 runs 14 residues. Trimming removed 1 base from V and 5 bases from J, with 11 bases in between. Germline V gives CDR1 MNHEY, CDR2 SVGEGT. The CDR3: CASSYWPTGETQYF. CDR3 sequence (DNA): TGTGCCAGCAGTTACTGGCCGACGGGTGAGACCCAGTACTTC.

The V and J genes are TRBV29-1 and TRBJ1-1; D gene uncertain. Looked up from germline, CDR1 is SQVTM and CDR2 is ANQGSEA. The V end lost 3 bases, the J end lost 7 bases, and 9 bases lay between the germline ends. CDR3 length: 11 amino acids. The CDR3 coding sequence is TGCAGCGTTGAGAGCGGGATTGAAGCTTTCTTT. This codes for CSVESGIEAFF.

Only one count was recorded for this clone. The chain employs TRBV28 and TRBJ2-3; 8 positions match TRBD2. This CDR3 is 16 amino acids long. V lost 5 bases to trimming and J lost 2 bases; unmatched junction nucleotides: 9. Germline V gene sequence: CDR1 MDHEN, CDR2 SYDVKM. CDR3 residues: CASSHHIAGHTDTQYF. The CDR3 DNA follows: TGTGCCAGCAGTCACCATATAGCGGGACACACAGATACGCAGTATTTT.

The V gene is TRBV7-3, the J gene TRBJ2-1; TRBD2 matches at 7 bases. The CDR3 runs to 17 residues. CDR1 and CDR2 (germline): SGHTA, FQGTGA. J lost 7 bases, V lost 1 base, and 13 bases had no gene match. CDR3 loop: CASSLIGRRLGRNEQFF. In nucleotides, the CDR3 is TGTGCCAGCAGCTTAATCGGGAGGCGACTAGGTAGAAATGAGCAGTTCTTC.

The chain has TRBV28 and TRBJ2-5, with 7 bases fitting TRBD2. V dropped 5 bases and J dropped 5; count of bases not matched to a gene: 8. The CDR3 is 14 residues long. Germline-derived CDR1 and CDR2 are MDHEN and SYDVKM. The CDR3 spells CASSAGREWETQYF. CDR3 nucleotides: TGTGCCAGCAGTGCGGGGAGGGAGTGGGAGACCCAGTACTTC.

The chain has TRBV27 and TRBJ1-1; the match to TRBD1 covers 10 bases. Trimming removed 0 bases from V and 1 base from J; junction bases left unmatched: 5. The CDR3 covers 17 residues. CDR1 is MNHEY and CDR2 is SMNVEV in the germline V gene (reference sequence). The CDR3 region is CASSLSWDRGPNTEAFF. The CDR3 nucleotides are TGTGCCAGCAGTTTATCGTGGGACAGGGGACCGAACACTGAAGCTTTCTTT.